This T cell receptor beta chain was captured in a study of blood T cells in healthy people across ages. The authors ran a second PCR of 7 to 11 cycles using a sample-barcoded 5' primer and a J-beta primer mix. TCRdb re-analysed the 5' RACE reads in MiXCR, keeping a single row per CDR3 protein. The table lists about 780,000 distinct CDR3 sequences, around half of them singletons, with over 15% in the top ten. The sample, about 9.2 milliliters of peripheral blood, was drawn from each donor. Samples had at least 7 million PBMCs isolated from them. Concerning this clonotype itself: Its antigen is not identified.

Study results and limitations: As naive T cell percentage varied, TCR beta diversity correlated strongly with it.

Germline assignment: CDR1 MDHEN and CDR2 SYDVKM. CDR3 length equals 20 residues. V trimming: 3 bases; J trimming: 7 bases; junction bases outside the gene matches: 21. The TCR comes from a man at least 80 years old in good health. What was sequenced was blood. The chain carries TRBV28 and TRBJ2-1, with 10 bases that match TRBD1. The CDR3 bases are TGTGCCAGCAGTTTCCCCGGGACAGGGGCTCAGACTAGCCACCCTAATGAGCAGTTCTTC. It translates to CASSFPGTGAQTSHPNEQFF.